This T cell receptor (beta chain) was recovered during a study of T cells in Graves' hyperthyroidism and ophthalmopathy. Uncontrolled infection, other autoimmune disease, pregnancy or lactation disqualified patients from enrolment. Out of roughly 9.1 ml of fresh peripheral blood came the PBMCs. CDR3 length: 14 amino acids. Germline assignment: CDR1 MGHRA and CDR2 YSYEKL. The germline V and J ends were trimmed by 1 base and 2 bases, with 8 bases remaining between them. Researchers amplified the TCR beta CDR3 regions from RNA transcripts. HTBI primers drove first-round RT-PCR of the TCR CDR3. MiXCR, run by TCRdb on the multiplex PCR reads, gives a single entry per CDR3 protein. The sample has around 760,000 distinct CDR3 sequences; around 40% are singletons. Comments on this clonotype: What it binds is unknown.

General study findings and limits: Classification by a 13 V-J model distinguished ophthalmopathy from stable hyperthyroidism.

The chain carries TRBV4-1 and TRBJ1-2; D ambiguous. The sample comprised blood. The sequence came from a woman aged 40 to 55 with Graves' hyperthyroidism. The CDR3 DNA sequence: TGCGCCAGCAGCCAAGGTATCAGAAACTATGGCTACACCTTC. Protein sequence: CASSQGIRNYGYTF.